This T cell receptor (beta chain) is from a study of identical twins. This clonotype was recorded at least ten times. Template switching added a universal primer site; cDNA carried unique molecular identifiers. TCRdb used MiXCR to reprocess the 5' RACE reads, holding one entry per CDR3 protein. The data show 640,000 or so distinct CDR3 sequences, 6% to 6.5% seen once. Material for sequencing was naive T cells sorted from blood. The clonotype was recovered from a man aged 18 to 29 in good health.

This CDR3 reads CATLATDTQYF. Written as DNA, the CDR3 is TGTGCCACCCTAGCCACAGATACGCAGTATTTT. The chain links TRBV10-3 to TRBJ2-3; D possibly corresponds to TRBD2 (5 bases). The V end lost 10 bases, the J end lost 2 bases, and 7 bases lay between the germline ends. This CDR3 region has 11 residues. Germline CDR1 is ENHRY and CDR2 is SYGVKD.